What follows are 21 T cell receptor beta chains derived from one specimen sequenced in a study of T cell responses to AZD1222 COVID-19 vaccine. Sequencing used immunoSEQ multiplex PCR; TCRdb keeps in-frame clones, though not all of them. This sample yields some 150,000 clones, of which around 87% are seen a single time; about a tenth belongs to the top ten. The sample was peripheral blood, taken 28 days after the second AZD1222 dose. These receptor sequences come from an adult who received the AZD1222 COVID-19 vaccine.

As concerns this clone: One end of the junction fails to match germline, which may point to a read error. The chain has TRBV7-7 and TRBJ2-1; 12 positions agree with TRBD2. This CDR3 spans 19 amino acids. From germline, CDR1 is SSHAT and CDR2 FNYEAQ (reference sequence). The CDR3 is CASSLAGGSGLAGHNEQFF. CDR3 DNA sequence: TGTGCTAGCAGCTTAGCTGGGGGTTCCGGACTAGCGGGACACAATGAGCAGTTCTTC.

The rearrangement uses TRBV2 and TRBJ2-7; 8 positions match TRBD1. CDR1 and CDR2 from the germline V gene are SNHLY and FYNNEI. V was clipped by 7 bases and J by 1 base; unmatched bases: 3. The CDR3 spans 13 residues. The CDR3 DNA reads TGTGCCAGCACCGGGACAGGTTCCTACGAGCAGTACTTC. Translating it yields CASTGTGSYEQYF.

The rearrangement joins TRBV6-5 to TRBJ1-3; no clear D. The CDR3 runs 14 residues. V gave up 5 bases and J gave up 0 bases, with 8 bases separating them. Looked up from germline, CDR1 is MNHEY and CDR2 is SVGAGI. The CDR3 nucleotides are TGTGCCAGCAGTCCCTTGAGCTCTGGAAACACCATATATTTT. It yields the protein CASSPLSSGNTIYF.

On this clone: Other DNA variants within this sample encode the same CDR3. This sequence joins TRBV5-1 and TRBJ2-3; 12 bases are a match to TRBD2. The CDR3 consists of 16 residues. With 3 bases clipped from V and 7 bases from J, the junction kept 9 bases outside the gene matches. The germline gives CDR1 SGHRS, CDR2 YFSETQ. CDR3 nucleotides: TGCGCCAGCAGCTCCGGACTAGCGGGGACAGGATATACGCAGTATTTT. Amino acid sequence: CASSSGLAGTGYTQYF.

The chain employs TRBV3-1 (or the pseudogene TRBV3-2) and TRBJ2-5; D gene unclear. Looked up from germline, CDR1 is LGHDT and CDR2 is YNNKEL (reference sequence). The CDR3 consists of 16 residues. The germline V and J ends were trimmed by 1 base and 4 bases, with 16 bases remaining between them. The CDR3 region is CASSQGPGPPLETQYF. The CDR3 DNA is TGTGCCAGCAGCCAAGGGCCGGGCCCTCCTTTAGAGACCCAGTACTTC.

This chain links TRBV29-1 with TRBJ2-1; 8 bases map to TRBD2. The J segment lost 6 bases and the V segment lost 3 bases, leaving 7 bases of the junction unmatched. Germline V lookup: CDR1 SQVTM, CDR2 ANQGSEA. This CDR3 has 14 residues. CDR3 residues: CSVDLAAGGNEQFF. The CDR3 DNA sequence: TGCAGCGTTGATTTAGCGGCGGGGGGCAATGAGCAGTTCTTC.

This clone appeared a single time. The chain combines TRBV5-1 with TRBJ2-1, with D perhaps matching TRBD1 (5 bases). The CDR3 has 12 residues. With 2 bases removed from V and 8 bases from J, the gap between germline ends came to 8 bases. Germline V gene data show CDR1 as SGHRS and CDR2 as YFSETQ. The CDR3 here is CASSFQGYEQFF. The CDR3 nucleotides read TGCGCCAGCAGCTTTCAGGGTTATGAGCAGTTCTTC.

The V and J genes are TRBV4-3 and TRBJ2-1; D is perhaps TRBD2 (5 bases). The CDR3 has 15 amino acids. The germline gives CDR1 LGHNA, CDR2 YSLEER. Trimming took off 4 bases at V and 0 bases at J, with 10 bases between the two ends. This CDR3 reads CASSPDSSSYNEQFF. In DNA, the CDR3 is TGCGCCAGCAGCCCGGACTCAAGCTCCTACAATGAGCAGTTCTTC.

The chain has TRBV7-9 and TRBJ2-1; a weak D match, TRBD1 (6 bases). V was shortened by 4 bases and J by 7 bases, with 23 bases between the two germline ends. CDR1 is SEHNR, CDR2 FQNEAQ, per germline (reference sequence). The CDR3 is 17 amino acids. CDR3 DNA: TGTGCCAGCAGCTCGTGGACAGATCATACTGAATTGAATGAGCAGTTCTTC. Translated, it gives CASSSWTDHTELNEQFF.

This chain links TRBV2 with TRBJ1-5; TRBD1 is a possible D gene (5 bases). The germline gives CDR1 SNHLY, CDR2 FYNNEI. The CDR3 runs 14 residues. The V end was cut by 7 bases, the J end by 2 bases, with 12 bases between. The CDR3 DNA reads TGTGCCAGCAAGCAGGGATGGGGCAATCAGCCCCAGCATTTT. This gives the protein CASKQGWGNQPQHF. Together with reference TRBV2 and TRBJ1-5, the CDR3 gives the full variable domain: EPEVTQTPSHQVTQMGQEVILRCVPISNHLYFYWYRQILGQKVEFLVSFYNNEISEKSEIFDDQFSVERPDGSNFTLKIRSTKLEDSAMYFCASKQGWGNQPQHFGDGTRLSIL.

This clone is a singleton in its sample. This chain uses TRBV7-8 with TRBJ1-3, with D tentatively TRBD1 (6 bases). The V gene lost 3 bases and the J gene lost 0 bases, with 15 bases spanning the gap. CDR3 length: 17 residues. Germline values: CDR1 SGHVS, CDR2 FQNEAQ. Here the CDR3 DNA reads TGTGCCAGCAGCTTCGGACAGACGATACACTCTGGAAACACCATATATTTT. This translates into CASSFGQTIHSGNTIYF. Looking up the rest from reference TRBV7-8 and TRBJ1-3 gives the full variable domain: GAGVSQSPRYKVAKRGQDVALRCDPISGHVSLFWYQQALGQGPEFLTYFQNEAQLDKSGLPSDRFFAERPEGSVSTLKIQRTQQEDSAVYLCASSFGQTIHSGNTIYFGEGSWLTVV.

This chain links TRBV14 with TRBJ2-1, with D uncertain. The CDR3 is 15 amino acids. The germline V and J ends were trimmed by 4 bases and 0 bases, with 10 bases remaining between them. Looked up from germline, CDR1 is SGHDN and CDR2 is FVKESK. The CDR3 DNA is TGTGCCAGCAGCCTGCTAACGAGCTCCTACAATGAGCAGTTCTTC. Amino acids: CASSLLTSSYNEQFF. The full variable domain, rest sourced from reference TRBV14 and TRBJ2-1, is EAGVTQFPSHSVIEKGQTVTLRCDPISGHDNLYWYRRVMGKEIKFLLHFVKESKQDESGMPNNRFLAERTGGTYSTLKVQPAELEDSGVYFCASSLLTSSYNEQFFGPGTRLTVL.

The V call is TRBV7-2, the J call TRBJ2-1; a possible D gene is TRBD2 (6 bases). The germline V gene has CDR1 SGHTA and CDR2 FQGNSA. V was pared by 3 bases and J by 10 bases, with 13 bases between. There are 13 residues in the CDR3. CDR3 amino acids: CASSFGQSGEQFF. The CDR3 DNA sequence: TGTGCCAGCAGCTTTGGGCAGAGCGGGGAGCAGTTCTTC.

V is TRBV7-8 and J is TRBJ2-4, with 9 bases that match TRBD1. With 5 bases clipped from V and 2 bases from J, the junction kept 13 bases outside the gene matches. The CDR3 runs to 18 residues. CDR1 is SGHVS, CDR2 FQNEAQ, per germline. The CDR3 spells CASSPYSGTGRTKNIQYF. DNA for the CDR3: TGTGCCAGCAGCCCCTATTCCGGGACAGGGAGAACCAAAAACATTCAGTACTTC.

V and J are TRBV27 and TRBJ1-1; D unclear. Trimming cost V 2 bases and J 6 bases, with 10 bases left between them. Germline CDR1 is MNHEY and CDR2 is SMNVEV (reference sequence). The CDR3 runs 13 residues. CDR3 nucleotide sequence: TGTGCCAGCAGTTTAATGGAAGGATCTGAAGCTTTCTTT. It encodes CASSLMEGSEAFF.

The chain is built from TRBV6-4 and TRBJ2-3, with TRBD2 identical over 9 bases. The CDR3 has 18 amino acids. With V trimmed by 4 bases and J by 1 base, 12 bases remained unmatched. Germline-derived CDR1 and CDR2 are MRHNA and SNTAGT. The CDR3 sequence is CASSGRLLAGACTDTQYF. The CDR3 DNA sequence: TGTGCCAGCAGTGGTCGACTGTTAGCGGGAGCTTGCACAGATACGCAGTATTTT.

The chain uses TRBV28 and TRBJ1-2; 8 bases fit TRBD1. Germline V gives CDR1 MDHEN, CDR2 SYDVKM. The CDR3 spans 16 residues. With 5 bases clipped from V and 5 bases from J, the junction kept 13 bases outside the gene matches. DNA of the CDR3: TGTGCCAGCAGTCCCTCCAGGGGGCTCCCTTGGTATGGCTACACCTTC. It specifies CASSPSRGLPWYGYTF.

The rearrangement links TRBV28 to TRBJ2-1; possibly TRBD1 for D (5 bases). There are 15 residues in the CDR3. Trimming cost V 4 bases and J 5 bases, with 15 bases left between them. CDR1 is MDHEN and CDR2 is SYDVKM in the germline V gene. In nucleotides, the CDR3 is TGTGCCAGCAGTTCCCAGGGTTTGGGGCACAATGAGCAGTTCTTC. This translates into CASSSQGLGHNEQFF. Using reference TRBV28 and TRBJ2-1 for the parts outside the CDR3, the full variable domain is DVKVTQSSRYLVKRTGEKVFLECVQDMDHENMFWYRQDPGLGLRLIYFSYDVKMKEKGDIPEGYSVSREKKERFSLILESASTNQTSMYLCASSSQGLGHNEQFFGPGTRLTVL.

The V gene is TRBV29-1, the J gene TRBJ2-7; 7 nucleotides line up with TRBD1. The V gene's germline CDR1 is SQVTM and CDR2 ANQGSEA. With 5 bases clipped from V and 7 bases from J, the junction kept 8 bases outside the gene matches. The CDR3 is made up of 12 amino acids. This chain's CDR3 is CSVLTGVGEQYF. In DNA, the CDR3 is TGCAGCGTTCTAACAGGGGTGGGGGAGCAGTACTTC.

This sequence joins TRBV7-9 and TRBJ1-4; D is perhaps TRBD1 (6 bases). This CDR3 spans 15 amino acids. The V gene's germline CDR1 is SEHNR and CDR2 FQNEAQ (reference sequence). Trimming took 6 bases from V and 2 from J, leaving 13 bases between them. CDR3 DNA sequence: TGTGCCAGCAGTACAGGGACGGCTACTAATGAAAAACTGTTTTTT. It encodes CASSTGTATNEKLFF.

This rearrangement joins TRBV23-1 to TRBJ1-1, with D possibly matching TRBD1 (6 bases). TRBV23-1 is an open reading frame, and its role is uncertain. V lost 0 bases and J 1 base, leaving 15 bases between the germline ends. The CDR3 sequence is 17 residues long. CDR3 sequence (DNA): TGCGCCAGCAGTCAATCGACGTGTAGGACAGAGAACACTGAAGCTTTCTTT. Amino acid sequence: CASSQSTCRTENTEAFF.